The 5 T cell receptor beta chains below all came from one sample that was sequenced in a study of blood T cell repertoires in COVID-19. The table came from immunoSEQ multiplex PCR; TCRdb's copy has only in-frame clones and leaves some out. This table holds 190,000 or so clones, about 86% found once. Sequenced sample: PBMCs or T cells enriched from blood (not recorded which). These receptors all come from a man aged 35-49 years who had recovered from COVID-19.

This sequence joins TRBV18 and TRBJ1-1; D is possibly TRBD1 (6 bases). Germline V gene lookup returns CDR1 KGHSH and CDR2 LQKENI. Trimming cost V 3 bases and J 4 bases, with 21 bases left between them. This CDR3 region has 17 residues. The CDR3 loop is CASSPTDSPMGTTEAFF. The CDR3 bases are TGTGCCAGCTCACCTACGGACAGCCCGATGGGGACCACTGAAGCTTTCTTT.

This chain uses TRBV7-9 with TRBJ2-1; D is undetermined. Per germline, CDR1 SEHNR and CDR2 FQNEAQ (reference sequence). V was pared by 5 bases and J by 10 bases, with 18 bases between. The CDR3 has 14 amino acids. The chain's CDR3 is CASSLKTGYWEQFF. DNA of the CDR3: TGTGCCAGCAGCCTGAAGACGGGTTACTGGGAGCAGTTCTTC.

V is TRBV5-1 and J is TRBJ1-2; tentative D call: TRBD1 (6 bases). V lost 5 bases and J lost 2, with 7 bases in between. The CDR3 is made up of 12 amino acids. CDR1 is SGHRS and CDR2 is YFSETQ in the germline V gene. The CDR3 DNA follows: TGCGCCAGCAGGACAGGCAACTATGGCTACACCTTC. This gives the protein CASRTGNYGYTF.

The chain has TRBV2 and TRBJ1-6; no firm D call. The CDR3 covers 13 residues. V was clipped by 1 base and J by 11 bases, with 9 bases between them. CDR1 and CDR2 (germline): SNHLY, FYNNEI. The CDR3 loop is CASSEGDGTPLHF. CDR3 DNA: TGTGCCAGCAGTGAAGGAGACGGGACACCCCTCCACTTT.

The chain couples TRBV7-8 to TRBJ2-4; D gene uncertain. The CDR3 extends over 17 amino acids. V shed 1 base and J shed 0 bases, with 13 bases lying between them. Germline V gene data show CDR1 as SGHVS and CDR2 as FQNEAQ. The CDR3 spells CASSLGRYYVAKNIQYF. For the CDR3, the DNA is TGTGCCAGCAGCTTAGGTCGATACTATGTAGCCAAAAACATTCAGTACTTC.